The present entry profiles one T cell receptor beta chain with its context. Its cognate antigen is unknown. V dropped 1 base and J dropped 1; count of bases not matched to a gene: 10. Per germline, CDR1 LGHDT and CDR2 YNNKEL (reference sequence). The CDR3 runs 17 residues. This entry comes from a study of T-cell reconstitution after alpha-beta-depleted transplantation in children. The study, taken as a whole, reports: Recipient T cells and thymic progenitors that survived were the source of the high TCRbeta diversity seen at day 60 in some patients.

This sample's TCRbeta library carried unique molecular identifier barcodes. TCRdb re-called the PCR reads through MiXCR, storing one row per CDR3 protein. The sample holds about 900,000 distinct CDR3 sequences, under 30% seen once. The genes are TRBV3-1 and TRBJ2-7, with TRBD1 identical over 7 bases. This TCR derives from a boy in the first two years of life who had a stem cell transplant for SCID, so the T cells may come from the graft donor. The sample in question was PBMCs, mostly from graft donor cells, obtained 360 days after TCRalphabeta/CD19-depleted stem cell transplant. The CDR3 DNA reads TGTGCCAGCAGCCAAGCCCGAGGGGGACAGAGATCCTACGAGCAGTACTTC. This gives the protein CASSQARGGQRSYEQYF.